A selection of T cell receptor beta chains follows, all from one sample in a study of T cells in Graves' hyperthyroidism and ophthalmopathy. TCRdb processed the multiplex PCR reads anew with MiXCR; each CDR3 protein has one entry. The sample holds about 480,000 distinct CDR3 sequences, roughly 25% seen once. The sample was blood. The receptors come from a woman between 25 and 40 years old with Graves' ophthalmopathy. Each CDR3 is given with its conserved first and last residue. Fields, in order: CDR3 protein, CDR3 DNA, clone size, V gene, D gene, J gene. A D gene is named only where the DNA matches it firmly. Some rows mark clone size as missing; the rest say once, few, many or name a class of expanded clone.

CDR3aa: CASSYGTASSYEQYF; CDR3nt: TGTGCCAGCAGTTACGGGACGGCGAGCTCCTACGAGCAGTACTTC; abundance: many; v_gene: TRBV6-2/TRBV6-3; d_gene: .; j_gene: TRBJ2-7
CDR3aa: CATSDNRGVGYTF; CDR3nt: TGTGCCACCAGTGATAACCGAGGTGTCGGCTACACCTTC; abundance: few; v_gene: TRBV24-1; d_gene: .; j_gene: TRBJ1-2
CDR3aa: CASSGAPGTGRGAFF; CDR3nt: TGTGCCAGCAGCGGGGCCCCCGGGACAGGGAGAGGAGCTTTCTTT; abundance: few; v_gene: TRBV9; d_gene: TRBD1; j_gene: TRBJ1-1
CDR3aa: CASSSRTPLGGQETQYF; CDR3nt: TGTGCCAGCAGTTCCCGAACCCCATTGGGGGGGCAAGAGACCCAGTACTTC; abundance: .; v_gene: TRBV28; d_gene: TRBD2; j_gene: TRBJ2-5
CDR3aa: CSARGARPEQYF; CDR3nt: TGCAGTGCTAGGGGGGCGCGCCCCGAGCAGTACTTC; abundance: .; v_gene: TRBV20-1; d_gene: .; j_gene: TRBJ2-7
CDR3aa: CASSHPQGYGYTF; CDR3nt: TGTGCCAGCAGCCACCCACAGGGGTATGGCTACACCTTC; abundance: many; v_gene: TRBV11-2; d_gene: TRBD1; j_gene: TRBJ1-2
CDR3aa: CASKRGGLQETQYF; CDR3nt: TGTGCCAGCAAGAGGGGGGGCCTCCAAGAGACCCAGTACTTC; abundance: few; v_gene: TRBV2; d_gene: .; j_gene: TRBJ2-5
CDR3aa: CASAIGTEQYF; CDR3nt: TGTGCCAGCGCCATAGGTACGGAGCAGTACTTC; abundance: once; v_gene: TRBV12-3/TRBV12-4; d_gene: .; j_gene: TRBJ2-7
CDR3aa: CASRLTAGANVLTF; CDR3nt: TGTGCCAGCAGGCTGACAGCTGGGGCCAACGTCCTGACTTTC; abundance: .; v_gene: TRBV12-3/TRBV12-4; d_gene: .; j_gene: TRBJ2-6
CDR3aa: CASSQLGPGYTF; CDR3nt: TGTGCCAGCAGCCAACTGGGGCCTGGCTACACCTTC; abundance: few; v_gene: TRBV6-1; d_gene: .; j_gene: TRBJ1-2
CDR3aa: CASSFWGGSSGANVLTF; CDR3nt: TGTGCCAGCAGCTTTTGGGGCGGGAGCTCTGGGGCCAACGTCCTGACTTTC; abundance: many; v_gene: TRBV11-2; d_gene: TRBD2; j_gene: TRBJ2-6
CDR3aa: CASSFGADSLNGYTF; CDR3nt: TGTGCCAGCAGCTTCGGTGCGGACAGCCTAAATGGCTACACCTTC; abundance: many; v_gene: TRBV12-3/TRBV12-4; d_gene: .; j_gene: TRBJ1-2
CDR3aa: CASTPPGRRTEAFF; CDR3nt: TGTGCCAGCACCCCCCCAGGGCGTCGGACTGAAGCTTTCTTT; abundance: many; v_gene: TRBV3-1; d_gene: .; j_gene: TRBJ1-1
CDR3aa: CSGGHFQETQYF; CDR3nt: TGCAGTGGGGGACACTTCCAAGAGACCCAGTACTTC; abundance: many; v_gene: TRBV20-1; d_gene: .; j_gene: TRBJ2-5
CDR3aa: CSARAGGKNYEQYF; CDR3nt: TGCAGTGCTCGGGCGGGGGGGAAGAACTACGAGCAGTACTTC; abundance: .; v_gene: TRBV20-1; d_gene: TRBD2; j_gene: TRBJ2-7
CDR3aa: CASSLWGQGREAFF; CDR3nt: TGTGCCAGCAGTTTATGGGGTCAGGGGAGGGAAGCTTTCTTT; abundance: .; v_gene: TRBV27; d_gene: .; j_gene: TRBJ1-1
CDR3aa: CASRRVGGNIQYF; CDR3nt: TGTGCCAGCCGCAGGGTGGGAGGTAACATTCAGTACTTC; abundance: few; v_gene: TRBV19; d_gene: .; j_gene: TRBJ2-4
CDR3aa: CSVWISGGMSYEQYF; CDR3nt: TGCAGCGTTTGGATCAGCGGGGGAATGAGCTACGAGCAGTACTTC; abundance: .; v_gene: TRBV29-1; d_gene: TRBD2; j_gene: TRBJ2-7
CDR3aa: CASSLNRGQETQYF; CDR3nt: TGTGCCAGCAGTTTAAACAGGGGGCAAGAGACCCAGTACTTC; abundance: many; v_gene: TRBV12-3/TRBV12-4; d_gene: TRBD1; j_gene: TRBJ2-5
CDR3aa: CASISGGREQYF; CDR3nt: TGTGCCAGCATATCAGGGGGTCGCGAGCAGTACTTC; abundance: many; v_gene: TRBV6-5; d_gene: TRBD1; j_gene: TRBJ2-7
CDR3aa: CSAQGGKWTEAFF; CDR3nt: TGCAGCGCCCAAGGGGGTAAATGGACTGAAGCTTTCTTT; abundance: many; v_gene: TRBV29-1; d_gene: .; j_gene: TRBJ1-1
CDR3aa: CASSITHSNQPQHF; CDR3nt: TGTGCCAGTAGTATCACCCATAGCAATCAGCCCCAGCATTTT; abundance: many; v_gene: TRBV19; d_gene: .; j_gene: TRBJ1-5
CDR3aa: CASSTTINTEAFF; CDR3nt: TGTGCCAGCAGCACCACTATTAACACTGAAGCTTTCTTT; abundance: .; v_gene: TRBV12-3/TRBV12-4; d_gene: .; j_gene: TRBJ1-1
CDR3aa: CASSASRTAYEQYF; CDR3nt: TGTGCCAGCAGCGCTAGTAGGACAGCCTACGAGCAGTACTTC; abundance: many; v_gene: TRBV7-2; d_gene: .; j_gene: TRBJ2-7
CDR3aa: CASSHEDRPLTQETQYF; CDR3nt: TGTGCCAGCAGCCACGAGGATAGGCCCCTCACACAAGAGACCCAGTACTTC; abundance: .; v_gene: TRBV6-1; d_gene: .; j_gene: TRBJ2-5
CDR3aa: CASSQAREGNLDF; CDR3nt: TGTGCCAGCAGCCAAGCTCGAGAGGGCAACCTGGATTTT; abundance: .; v_gene: TRBV3-1; d_gene: .; j_gene: TRBJ1-5
CDR3aa: CASSATYGQYF; CDR3nt: TGTGCCAGCTCCGCGACCTACGGGCAGTACTTC; abundance: .; v_gene: TRBV6-1; d_gene: .; j_gene: TRBJ2-7
CDR3aa: CASRQMVVGALSGNTIYF; CDR3nt: TGTGCCAGCAGGCAGATGGTAGTGGGGGCTCTCTCTGGAAACACCATATATTTT; abundance: many; v_gene: TRBV6-2/TRBV6-3; d_gene: .; j_gene: TRBJ1-3
CDR3aa: CASSLQTSGEYEQYF; CDR3nt: TGTGCCAGCAGTTTACAAACTAGCGGGGAATACGAGCAGTACTTC; abundance: many; v_gene: TRBV27; d_gene: TRBD2; j_gene: TRBJ2-7
CDR3aa: CASSLRGQEETQYF; CDR3nt: TGTGCCAGCAGCTTACGGGGGCAGGAAGAGACCCAGTACTTC; abundance: many; v_gene: TRBV7-8; d_gene: .; j_gene: TRBJ2-5